Following are 16 T cell receptor beta chains from one sample sequenced in a study of T cell clonality in common variable immunodeficiency. The method was immunoSEQ multiplex PCR; TCRdb's version includes in-frame clones alone and lacks a portion of them. The sample includes 35,000 to 50,000 clones, none of them occurring once. Sequencing input: peripheral blood mononuclear cells. These receptors all stem from a person between 18 and 75 years old in good health.

This clone was recorded at least ten times. The CDR3 extends 3 residues past the end of the read, so its final part is completed from the germline J gene. The chain recombines TRBV7-9 with TRBJ2-1, with no clear D. The CDR3 extends over 15 amino acids. The germline V gene encodes CDR1 SEHNR and CDR2 FQNEAQ (reference sequence). The V gene lost 1 base and the J gene lost 4 bases, with 11 bases spanning the gap. The CDR3 reads CASSLVSQTYNEQFF. Partial CDR3 DNA: TGTGCCAGCAGCTTAGTGAGTCAGACTTACAATGAG.

By share, this clone counts as medium-sized. CDR3 residues: CAWSAGQGREKLFF. The DNA read from the CDR3 is TGTGCCTGGAGTGCGGGACAGGGAAGGGAAAAA. This chain connects TRBV30 to TRBJ1-4; 9 bases agree with TRBD1. The read falls 3 residues short of the CDR3 end, and the missing part is taken from the germline J gene. Germline V CDR1 and CDR2: GTSNPN, SVGIG (reference sequence). V lost 1 base to trimming and J lost 8 bases; unmatched junction nucleotides: 5. The CDR3 is 14 residues long. Variable domain in full (rest from reference TRBV30 and TRBJ1-4): SQTIHQWPATLVQPVGSPLSLECTVEGTSNPNLYWYRQAAGRGLQLLFYSVGIGQISSEVPQNLSASRPQDRQFILSSKKLLLSDSGFYLCAWSAGQGREKLFFGSGTQLSVL.

Notes on this clone: The read falls 3 residues short of the CDR3 end, and the missing part is taken from the germline J gene. The chain joins TRBV7-2 to TRBJ1-1; no clear D. The CDR3 consists of 14 residues. CDR1 and CDR2 from the germline V gene are SGHTA and FQGNSA. The DNA read from the CDR3 is TGTGCCAGCAGCCCCGGCACGGTCACAGATACG. It yields the protein CASSPGTVTDT. The entire CDR3 reads CASSPGTVTDTAFF.

Ten or more counts support this clone. Read coverage stops 3 residues before the CDR3 terminus; the germline J gene supplies the remainder. The chain couples TRBV5-1 to TRBJ2-3; TRBD2 agrees at 9 bases. This CDR3 region has 15 residues. V gave up 4 bases and J gave up 2 bases; unmatched junction bases: 5. In germline, CDR1 is SGHRS, CDR2 YFSETQ. CDR3 protein: CASSLAGTFTDTQYF. The CDR3 DNA, read in part, is TGCGCCAGCAGCCTAGCGGGAACATTCACAGATACG.

Many counts were recorded for this clone. The CDR3 goes on 3 residues after the read ends, and that part is filled in from the germline J gene. This chain joins TRBV28 and TRBJ1-4; D not resolved. Germline V gives CDR1 MDHEN, CDR2 SYDVKM. The CDR3 spans 13 residues. The ends were cut back, 4 bases at V and 0 bases at J, with 3 bases in the middle. This chain's CDR3 is CASSSATNEKLFF. The CDR3 DNA, read in part, is TGTGCCAGCAGTTCGGCAACTAATGAAAAA. The variable domain in full, with the rest retrieved from reference TRBV28 and TRBJ1-4, is DVKVTQSSRYLVKRTGEKVFLECVQDMDHENMFWYRQDPGLGLRLIYFSYDVKMKEKGDIPEGYSVSREKKERFSLILESASTNQTSMYLCASSSATNEKLFFGSGTQLSVL.

Details on this clone: The read halts 3 residues ahead of the CDR3 end, with the missing end drawn from the germline J gene. V gene TRBV30 combines with J gene TRBJ1-1; 8 bases line up with TRBD1. The CDR3 loop spans 16 amino acids. Germline assignment: CDR1 GTSNPN and CDR2 SVGIG (reference sequence). The part of the CDR3 DNA that was read is TGTGCCTGGAGCCCACACACCGGGACAGGAGTCTATGGC. Translation: CAWSPHTGTGVYG. The full-length CDR3 reads as CAWSPHTGTGVYGAFF.

Many counts were recorded for this clone. The CDR3 is cut off 3 residues early in the read; its end comes from the germline J gene. The chain has TRBV6-4 and TRBJ2-1; TRBD2 might be the D (6 bases). The CDR3 contains 14 residues. V shed 7 bases and J shed 5 bases, with 15 bases lying between them. The germline gives CDR1 MRHNA, CDR2 SNTAGT. CDR3: CASMAGFDDNEQFF. Partial CDR3 DNA: TGTGCCAGCATGGCGGGATTTGATGACAATGAG.

This clone was detected many times. The read terminates 3 residues ahead of where the CDR3 ends, so the germline J gene completes it. The V call is TRBV5-4, the J call TRBJ2-3; 7 bases align to TRBD2. This CDR3 has 16 residues. V gave up 5 bases and J gave up 2 bases; unmatched junction bases: 11. CDR1 is SGHNT, CDR2 YYREEE, per germline (reference sequence). The CDR3 reads CASSTKAGMNTDTQYF. The sequenced CDR3 bases are TGTGCCAGCAGTACCAAAGCGGGAATGAACACAGATACG.

This clone was counted at least ten times. Read coverage stops 3 residues before the CDR3 terminus; the germline J gene supplies the remainder. J is TRBJ2-7 and V is TRBV2; D is unclear. CDR1 and CDR2 (germline): SNHLY, FYNNEI. The V end was cut by 1 base, the J end by 0 bases, with 10 bases between. There are 15 residues in the CDR3. Here the CDR3 reads CASSEGLPSSYEQYF. CDR3 DNA (partial): TGTGCCAGCAGTGAAGGACTCCCGAGCTCCTACGAG.

This clone has ten or more counts. The read finishes 3 residues shy of the CDR3 end, and the germline J gene is used to complete it. The chain joins TRBV7-6 to TRBJ2-2, with 11 bases aligning to TRBD1. The V gene's germline CDR1 is SGHVS and CDR2 FNYEAQ. This CDR3 is 17 amino acids long. J gave up 4 bases and V 2 bases, and 6 bases lay outside the gene matches. The CDR3 DNA, read in part, is TGTGCCAGCAGCTTAACGGACAGGGGGCCGTCCACCGGGGAG. Amino acid sequence: CASSLTDRGPSTGE. The entire CDR3 reads CASSLTDRGPSTGELFF.

This clone was found many times. Read sequence stops 3 residues before the CDR3 end, and the germline J gene provides the missing end. The chain has TRBV30 and TRBJ2-5; 7 bases map to TRBD1. CDR3 length: 13 residues. Per the germline V gene, CDR1 is GTSNPN and CDR2 is SVGIG (reference sequence). V dropped 2 bases and J dropped 5; count of bases not matched to a gene: 5. The DNA read from the CDR3 is TGTGCCTGGAGTATCAGGGGGAGTGAGACC. Residues: CAWSIRGSET. The whole CDR3 is CAWSIRGSETQYF.

This clone was detected only a few times. CDR3 bases read: TGTGCCAGCAGCTCCACAGGGGAATTCTATGGAAACACC. As protein: CASSSTGEFYGNT. In full, the CDR3 reads CASSSTGEFYGNTIYF. The genes are TRBV13 and TRBJ1-3; 7 nucleotides match TRBD1. The read terminates 3 residues ahead of where the CDR3 ends, so the germline J gene completes it. This CDR3 has 16 amino acids. The V segment lost 4 bases and the J segment 3 bases; nucleotides outside the gene matches: 9. CDR1 is PRHDT, CDR2 FYEKMQ, per germline (reference sequence). Full variable domain (remainder filled in from reference TRBV13 and TRBJ1-3): AAGVIQSPRHLIKEKRETATLKCYPIPRHDTVYWYQQGPGQDPQFLISFYEKMQSDKGSIPDRFSAQQFSDYHSELNMSSLELGDSALYFCASSSTGEFYGNTIYFGEGSWLTVV.

Details on this clone: Coverage ceases 3 residues before the CDR3 finishes, and the germline J gene fills in the end. This sequence joins TRBV7-6 and TRBJ2-7; 9 positions match TRBD1. Germline assignment: CDR1 SGHVS and CDR2 FNYEAQ. Trimming took 0 bases from V and 6 from J; bases not matched to a gene: 6. The CDR3 extends over 15 amino acids. The part of the CDR3 DNA that was read is TGTGCCAGCAGCTTAGCCCGGACAGGGGCTAGCGAG. Its translation is CASSLARTGASE. Given in full, the CDR3 is CASSLARTGASEQYF.

This clone was detected a few times. The read terminates 3 residues ahead of where the CDR3 ends, so the germline J gene completes it. The same CDR3 arises from other DNA sequences in this sample as well. The rearrangement uses TRBV19 and TRBJ2-5; TRBD1 is a possible D gene (6 bases). In germline, CDR1 is LNHDA, CDR2 SQIVND (reference sequence). The CDR3 length is 13 residues. Trimming left V 6 bases short and J 4 bases short, with 12 bases between. The CDR3 loop is CASRQGQRETQYF. The sequenced CDR3 bases are TGTGCCAGTAGGCAGGGGCAGCGAGAGACC.

This clone was detected ten times or more. The CDR3 is cut off 3 residues early in the read; its end comes from the germline J gene. The chain recombines TRBV30 with TRBJ2-1; D remains unclear. Germline V lookup: CDR1 GTSNPN, CDR2 SVGIG (reference sequence). The ends were cut back, 0 bases at V and 7 bases at J, with 10 bases in the middle. There are 13 residues in the CDR3. CDR3 DNA, as far as it was read: TGTGCCTGGAGTGTACAGAGGCGAAATGAG. Amino acids: CAWSVQRRNE. The whole CDR3 protein is CAWSVQRRNEQFF.

This clone was seen many times. The CDR3 spells CASSPQGAGANVLTF. Partial CDR3 DNA: TGTGCCAGCTCACCACAGGGGGCTGGGGCCAACGTC. V gene TRBV18 combines with J gene TRBJ2-6; perhaps TRBD1 as D (6 bases). The CDR3 goes on 3 residues after the read ends, and that part is filled in from the germline J gene. CDR1 and CDR2 from the germline V gene are KGHSH and LQKENI. This CDR3 has 15 residues. V was pared by 1 base and J by 2 bases, with 6 bases between. The full variable domain, its missing parts supplied by reference TRBV18 and TRBJ2-6, is NAGVMQNPRHLVRRRGQEARLRCSPMKGHSHVYWYRQLPEEGLKFMVYLQKENIIDESGMPKERFSAEFPKEGPSILRIQQVVRGDSAAYFCASSPQGAGANVLTFGAGSRLTVL.